This is a list of T cell receptor beta chains from one sample in a study of shared clonotypes between healthy human individuals. Here immunoSEQ multiplex PCR was the method, and the copy in TCRdb shows in-frame clones only, minus some. The sample lists millions of clones, about 92% seen once, with 0.39% in the top ten. The sample was naive CD4+ T cells from PBMCs. These receptors were obtained from a man aged 18 to 29 in good health. Some clones in this sample may be carry-over from other donors' samples. The CDR3 runs from the conserved cysteine through the conserved F or W.

TRBJ2-7 TRBV7-2 CASSLDLAGGPVGDEQYF
TRBJ1-6 TRBV5-4 CASSLHSYNSPLHF
TRBJ2-1 TRBV5-4 CASSPGGSSAHNEQFF
TRBJ1-1 TRBV25-1 CASSEYITGGRNTEAFF
TRBJ1-5 TRBV19 CASSIDAEQPQHF
TRBJ2-7 TRBV7-8 CASRRSGRAFDEQYF
TRBJ1-2 TRBV28 CASTPGQLNYGYTF
TRBJ2-1 TRBV5-1 CASSLIAGATGEQFF
TRBJ2-3 TRBV7-2 CASERERAVATDTQYF
TRBJ2-2 TRBV6-6 CASSYSGGASTGELFF
TRBJ2-5 TRBV7-9 CASSALSGTYEETQYF
TRBJ1-1 TRBV27 CASSPLGQGAANTEAFF
NA TRBV30 CAWSVGYEQYF
TRBJ2-7 TRBV27 CASSFLAQGEWWRGEQYF
TRBJ1-4 TRBV27 CASSNGREKLFF
TRBJ1-4 TRBV5-6 CASSFGTAGEKLFF
TRBJ2-7 TRBV6-6 CASSILATEQYF
TRBJ2-1 TRBV6-1 CASSDDPSGGYNEQFF
TRBJ2-7 TRBV5-1 CASSLASGAFHEQYF
TRBJ2-3 TRBV28 CASSPPSGGRTDTQYF
TRBJ2-7 TRBV10-2 CASKGGRRGRATYEQYF
TRBJ2-5 TRBV5-1 CASSPTPQETQYF
TRBJ2-5 TRBV4-2 CASSRKSPGGRGGPLGIQETQYF
TRBJ2-3 TRBV4-1 CASSQVFGETDTQYF
TRBJ2-3 TRBV5-8 CASSFIAGRNTDTQYF
TRBJ2-2 TRBV2 CATRDREGAGELFF
TRBJ1-2 TRBV11-2 CASSLDPHPAYGYTF
TRBJ2-3 TRBV7-9 CASIDRDSTDTQYF
TRBJ2-7 TRBV10-2 CATKLRTVGEQYF
TRBJ1-1 TRBV29-1 CSVAGRMRTEAFF
TRBJ2-7 TRBV19 CASSRKTGAVSYEQYF
TRBJ2-7 TRBV9 CASSPRGGPSGKSHEQYF
TRBJ1-2 TRBV11-2 CASSHRQLNYGYTF
TRBJ2-3 TRBV9 CASSVAFTDTQYF
TRBJ2-5 TRBV4-1 CASSQDVGGLALTQYF
TRBJ2-1 TRBV4-3 CASSQDRPTSSYNEQFF
TRBJ1-2 TRBV7-8 CASSWDRTGYTF
TRBJ2-2 TRBV9 CASSVGGTPGELFF
TRBJ2-2 TRBV27 CASSRKWGGENTGELFF
TRBJ2-7 TRBV5-1 CASSLGGTGEQYF
TRBJ2-3 TRBV27 CASSGTGFLGDTQYF
TRBJ1-5 TRBV19 CASRTGTNQPQHF
TRBJ1-1 TRBV5-1 CASSFEQRGDEAFF